The rows below give T cell receptor beta chains drawn from one sample of a study of graft-versus-host responses after intestinal transplantation. Sequenced by immunoSEQ multiplex PCR; TCRdb stores in-frame clones only, minus some. This sample has about 130,000 clones, with about nine tenths found just once. These receptors' antigens are unknown. The source material was unstimulated CD4+ T cells sorted from spleen or lymph node cells, sampled before intestinal transplant. The source of these receptors is a human donor who received an intestinal transplant. Both conserved end residues are part of each CDR3.

V: TRBV20-1; J: TRBJ2-1; CDR3: CSAGGNEQFF
V: TRBV9; J: TRBJ2-2; CDR3: CASRDRPENTGELFF
V: TRBV21-1; J: TRBJ1-5; CDR3: CASTHIAPSHQPQHF
V: TRBV28; J: TRBJ1-1; CDR3: CASSPAGGNTEAFF
V: TRBV27; J: TRBJ2-5; CDR3: CATTGLAGRGTQYF
V: TRBV28; J: TRBJ2-7; CDR3: CASRSGGSGIYEQYF
V: TRBV5-8; J: TRBJ1-2; CDR3: CASSLGQGRGYTF
V: TRBV7-2; J: TRBJ2-1; CDR3: CASSSIAGRSSYNEQFF
V: TRBV19; J: TRBJ2-3; CDR3: CASKLTGTDTQYF
V: TRBV27; J: TRBJ1-5; CDR3: CASRPLWGFNQPQHF
V: TRBV7-8; J: TRBJ1-2; CDR3: CASSLRTNYGYTF
V: TRBV7-7; J: TRBJ1-3; CDR3: CASSLEGGDTIYF
V: TRBV7-2; J: TRBJ2-1; CDR3: CASSPMDRYNEQFF
V: TRBV30; J: TRBJ1-5; CDR3: CAWSVGSNQPQHF
V: TRBV28; J: TRBJ1-2; CDR3: CASSPILIGGYTF
V: TRBV5-1; J: TRBJ1-5; CDR3: CASSLGGTNQPQHF
V: TRBV30; J: TRBJ2-7; CDR3: CAWSGVGPSYEQYF
V: TRBV7-9; J: TRBJ1-4; CDR3: CASSRDRANEKLFF
V: TRBV28; J: TRBJ1-2; CDR3: CASSLGASNYGYTF
V: TRBV9; J: TRBJ2-3; CDR3: CASSPPGRAGGPDTQYF
V: TRBV5-1; J: TRBJ2-7; CDR3: CASSGTYEQYF
V: TRBV7-3; J: TRBJ1-2; CDR3: CASSPQTGVLVRYGYTF
V: TRBV14; J: TRBJ2-2; CDR3: CASSRSGGLDGTGQLFF
V: TRBV27; J: TRBJ2-2; CDR3: CASRVLSNTGELFF
V: TRBV9; J: TRBJ1-2; CDR3: CASSGYTGFYGYTF
V: TRBV6-9; J: TRBJ2-3; CDR3: CASSYSSMGTLSPRGTDTQYF
V: TRBV9; J: TRBJ2-1; CDR3: CASSVDSNEQFF
V: TRBV5-1; J: TRBJ2-7; CDR3: CASSLGTGRSYEQYF